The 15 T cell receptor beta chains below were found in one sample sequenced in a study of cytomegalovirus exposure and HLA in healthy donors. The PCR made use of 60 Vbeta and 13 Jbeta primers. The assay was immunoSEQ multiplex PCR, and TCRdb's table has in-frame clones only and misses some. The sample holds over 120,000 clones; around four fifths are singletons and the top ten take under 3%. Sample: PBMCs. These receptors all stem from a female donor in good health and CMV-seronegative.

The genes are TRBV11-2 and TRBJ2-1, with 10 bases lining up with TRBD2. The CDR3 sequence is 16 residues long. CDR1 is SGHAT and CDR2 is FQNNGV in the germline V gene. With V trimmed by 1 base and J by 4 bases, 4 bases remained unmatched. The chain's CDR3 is CASSLGGSGGYNEQFF. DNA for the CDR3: TGTGCCAGCAGCTTAGGGGGTAGCGGGGGGTACAATGAGCAGTTCTTC.

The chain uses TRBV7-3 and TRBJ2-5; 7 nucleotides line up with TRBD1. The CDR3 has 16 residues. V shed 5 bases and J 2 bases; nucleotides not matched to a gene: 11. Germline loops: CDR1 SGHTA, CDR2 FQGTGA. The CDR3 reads CASSLGQDESQETQYF. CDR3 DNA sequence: TGTGCCAGCAGCCTAGGACAGGACGAGAGTCAAGAGACCCAGTACTTC.

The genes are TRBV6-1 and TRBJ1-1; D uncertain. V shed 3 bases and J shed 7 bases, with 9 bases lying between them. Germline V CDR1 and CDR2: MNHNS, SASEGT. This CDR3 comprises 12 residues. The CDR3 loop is CASSEAFSEAFF. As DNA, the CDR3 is TGTGCCAGCAGTGAGGCTTTCAGTGAAGCTTTCTTT.

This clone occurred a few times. CDR3 coding DNA: TGTGCCAGCAGCCGCGGGACAGGGGAAGCTTTCTTT. This sequence encodes CASSRGTGEAFF. The chain uses TRBV7-9 and TRBJ1-1; 9 bases agree with TRBD1. Per germline, CDR1 SEHNR and CDR2 FQNEAQ (reference sequence). V shed 5 bases and J 8 bases; nucleotides not matched to a gene: 3. This CDR3 comprises 12 residues.

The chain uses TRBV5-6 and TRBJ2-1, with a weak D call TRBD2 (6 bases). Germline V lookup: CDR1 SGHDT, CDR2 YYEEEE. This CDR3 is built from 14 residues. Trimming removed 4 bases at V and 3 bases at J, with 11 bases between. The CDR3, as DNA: TGTGCCAGCAGCGGGAGCGGGTACTACAATGAGCAGTTCTTC. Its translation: CASSGSGYYNEQFF.

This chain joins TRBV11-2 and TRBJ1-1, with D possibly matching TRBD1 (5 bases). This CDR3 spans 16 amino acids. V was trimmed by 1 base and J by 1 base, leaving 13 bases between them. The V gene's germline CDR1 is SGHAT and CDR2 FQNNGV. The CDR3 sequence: CASSLGLREENTEAFF. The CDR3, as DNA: TGTGCCAGCAGCTTAGGGCTCAGGGAGGAGAACACTGAAGCTTTCTTT.

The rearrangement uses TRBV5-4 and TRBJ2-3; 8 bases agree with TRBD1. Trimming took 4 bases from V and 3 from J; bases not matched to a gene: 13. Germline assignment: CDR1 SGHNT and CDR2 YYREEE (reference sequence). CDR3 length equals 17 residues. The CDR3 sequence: CASSPIAGGLFTDTQYF. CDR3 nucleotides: TGTGCCAGCAGCCCGATCGCAGGGGGCCTGTTTACAGATACGCAGTATTTT.

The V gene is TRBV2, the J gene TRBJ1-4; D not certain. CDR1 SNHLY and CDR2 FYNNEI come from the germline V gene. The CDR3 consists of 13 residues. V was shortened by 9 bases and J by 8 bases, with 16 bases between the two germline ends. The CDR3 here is CARGDGLGEKLFF. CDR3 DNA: TGTGCCAGGGGAGACGGCCTAGGGGAAAAACTGTTTTTT.

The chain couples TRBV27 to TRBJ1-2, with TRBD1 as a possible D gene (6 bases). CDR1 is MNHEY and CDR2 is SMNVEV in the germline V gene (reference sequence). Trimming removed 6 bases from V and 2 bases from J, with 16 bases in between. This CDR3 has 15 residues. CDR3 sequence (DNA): TGTGCCAGCAGAAAATTGGGGGCAGAGAACTATGGCTACACCTTC. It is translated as CASRKLGAENYGYTF.

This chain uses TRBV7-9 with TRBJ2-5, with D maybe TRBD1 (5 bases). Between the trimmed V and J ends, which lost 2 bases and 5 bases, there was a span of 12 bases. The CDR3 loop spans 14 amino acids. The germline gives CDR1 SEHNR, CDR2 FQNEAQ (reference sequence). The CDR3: CASSLKQGVETQYF. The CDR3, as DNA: TGTGCCAGCAGCTTAAAGCAAGGGGTGGAGACCCAGTACTTC.

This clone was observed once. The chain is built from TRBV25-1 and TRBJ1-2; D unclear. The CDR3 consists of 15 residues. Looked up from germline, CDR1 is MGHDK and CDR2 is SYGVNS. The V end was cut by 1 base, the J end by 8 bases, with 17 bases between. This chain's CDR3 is CASSESPTAATGYTF. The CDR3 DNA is TGTGCCAGCAGTGAATCCCCAACCGCGGCGACGGGCTACACCTTC.

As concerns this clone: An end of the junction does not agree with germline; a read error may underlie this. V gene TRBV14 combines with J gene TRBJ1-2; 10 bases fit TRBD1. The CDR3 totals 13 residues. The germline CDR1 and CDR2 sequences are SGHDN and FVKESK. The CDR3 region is CASRETGGEYYPF. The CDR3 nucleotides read TGTGCCAGCAGAGAGACAGGGGGCGAATACTACCCCTTC.

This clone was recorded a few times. The CDR3 DNA reads as TGTGCCAGCAGCTCCCTCGCGGGGGGAAGCACTGAAGCTTTCTTT. Amino acid sequence: CASSSLAGGSTEAFF. The V call is TRBV6-4, the J call TRBJ1-1; tentatively, D is TRBD1 (5 bases). Germline lookup yields CDR1 MRHNA and CDR2 SNTAGT. The CDR3 is 15 residues long. V lost 6 bases to trimming and J lost 4 bases, with 18 bases between them.

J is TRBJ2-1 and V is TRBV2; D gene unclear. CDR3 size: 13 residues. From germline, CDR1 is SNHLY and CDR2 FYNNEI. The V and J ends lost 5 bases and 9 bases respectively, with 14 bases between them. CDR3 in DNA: TGTGCCAGCAGTCTGAAGCACGGAGTTGAGCAGTTCTTC. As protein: CASSLKHGVEQFF.

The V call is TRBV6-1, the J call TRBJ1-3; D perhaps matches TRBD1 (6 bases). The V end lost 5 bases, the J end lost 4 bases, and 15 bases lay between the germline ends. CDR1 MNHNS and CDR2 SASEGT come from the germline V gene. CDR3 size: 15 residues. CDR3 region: CASSPQGSRGNTIYF. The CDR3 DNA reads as TGTGCCAGCAGTCCCCAGGGGTCCCGAGGAAACACCATATATTTT.